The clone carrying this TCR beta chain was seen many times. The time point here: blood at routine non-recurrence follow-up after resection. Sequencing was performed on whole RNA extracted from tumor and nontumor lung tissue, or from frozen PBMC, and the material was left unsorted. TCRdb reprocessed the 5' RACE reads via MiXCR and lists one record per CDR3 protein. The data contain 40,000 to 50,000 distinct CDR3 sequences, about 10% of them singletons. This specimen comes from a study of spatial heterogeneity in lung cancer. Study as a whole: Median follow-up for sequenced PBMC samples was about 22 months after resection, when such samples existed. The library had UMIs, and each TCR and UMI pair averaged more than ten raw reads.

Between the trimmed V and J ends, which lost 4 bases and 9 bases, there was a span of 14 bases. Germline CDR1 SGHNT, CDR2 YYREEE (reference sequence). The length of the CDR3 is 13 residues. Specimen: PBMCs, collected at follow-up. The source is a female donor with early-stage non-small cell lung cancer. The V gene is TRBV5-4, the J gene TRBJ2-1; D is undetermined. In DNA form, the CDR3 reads TGTGCCAGCAGCCCCCCTACCGGTAGTGAGCAGTTCTTC. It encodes CASSPPTGSEQFF.